This TCR beta chain was captured in a study of T cell repertoires in cytomegalovirus infection. Study at large: Based on public TCR beta signatures, there were indications of CMV infection and of a matching HLA type. Study-wide findings and caveats: What dominated the ex vivo response were HLA-C-restricted CMV-specific TCR beta clonotypes.

In its sample, this clonotype was seen many times. Its antigen is undetermined. TCRdb re-derived calls from the reads in MiXCR, one entry per CDR3 protein. The table lists over 200,000 distinct CDR3 sequences, roughly 13% of them singletons, with 8.5% to 9% in the top ten. CDR1 LNHDA and CDR2 SQIVND come from the germline V gene (reference sequence). This CDR3 is built from 14 residues. V was cut by 5 bases and J by 1 base, with 11 bases left in between. The clonotype was recovered from a human donor in good health (CMV status not recorded). Some clones in this sample may be carry-over from other donors' samples. The source material was PBMCs. The chain combines TRBV19 with TRBJ1-1; no clear D gene. This CDR3 is CASSGKTGNTEAFF. CDR3 DNA sequence: TGTGCCAGTAGTGGAAAGACGGGGAACACTGAAGCTTTCTTT. The entire variable domain, with the rest obtained from reference TRBV19 and TRBJ1-1, is as follows: DGGITQSPKYLFRKEGQNVTLSCEQNLNHDAMYWYRQDPGQGLRLIYYSQIVNDFQKGDIAEGYSVSREKKESFPLTVTSAQKNPTAFYLCASSGKTGNTEAFFGQGTRLTVV.